What follows are 30 T cell receptor beta chains derived from one specimen sequenced in a study of cytomegalovirus exposure and HLA in healthy donors. The PCR made use of 60 Vbeta and 13 Jbeta primers. The repertoire was sequenced with immunoSEQ multiplex PCR; TCRdb's copy has only in-frame clones and lacks some. This repertoire includes 80,000 to 95,000 clones. The sample taken for sequencing was PBMCs. The origin of the receptors is a man in his fifties in good health and CMV-seropositive.

The rearrangement links TRBV6-1 to TRBJ2-7; tentatively, D is TRBD2 (5 bases). V was trimmed by 2 bases and J by 7 bases, leaving 12 bases between them. Per the germline V gene, CDR1 is MNHNS and CDR2 is SASEGT. This CDR3 is 13 amino acids long. CDR3 coding DNA: TGTGCCAGCAGTGAATTTCCGGGAACTGAGCAGTACTTC. Its protein is CASSEFPGTEQYF.

V gene TRBV19 combines with J gene TRBJ1-1; TRBD1 matches 7 bases. The length of the CDR3 is 14 residues. Germline CDR1 LNHDA, CDR2 SQIVND (reference sequence). V dropped 6 bases and J dropped 1; count of bases not matched to a gene: 5. The CDR3 reads CASSQDRRNTEAFF. CDR3 sequence (DNA): TGTGCCAGTAGCCAGGACAGGCGGAACACTGAAGCTTTCTTT.

The rearrangement joins TRBV4-1 to TRBJ1-2, with a possible D match to TRBD1 (5 bases). Germline CDR1 and CDR2: MGHRA and YSYEKL. The length of the CDR3 is 14 residues. Trimming took 4 bases from V and 2 from J, leaving 11 bases between them. The CDR3 DNA reads as TGCGCCAGCAGCCTAGGGGCCGGAAACTATGGCTACACCTTC. Translating it yields CASSLGAGNYGYTF.

V gene TRBV7-3 combines with J gene TRBJ1-4; D gene uncertain. Looked up from germline, CDR1 is SGHTA and CDR2 is FQGTGA. V was pared by 5 bases and J by 3 bases, with 7 bases between. The CDR3 has 13 amino acids. In DNA, the CDR3 is TGTGCCAGCAGCCGTTCGGCTAATGAAAAACTGTTTTTT. Amino acids: CASSRSANEKLFF.

The chain combines TRBV5-4 with TRBJ2-3; 14 positions match TRBD2. With 0 bases clipped from V and 0 bases from J, the junction kept 6 bases outside the gene matches. Germline V gene data show CDR1 as SGHNT and CDR2 as YYREEE (reference sequence). This CDR3 contains 19 residues. As DNA, the CDR3 is TGTGCCAGCAGCTTGGCCCTGACTAGCGGGAGGGTTAGCACAGATACGCAGTATTTT. It translates to CASSLALTSGRVSTDTQYF.

The chain couples TRBV5-8 to TRBJ2-7; D unclear. Germline V gene lookup returns CDR1 SGHTS and CDR2 YDEGEE. The CDR3 is 11 amino acids. Trimming shortened V by 4 bases and J by 2 bases, and 4 bases separated the two germline ends. The CDR3 DNA reads as TGTGCCAGCAGCGTAGCCTACGAGCAGTACTTC. Protein sequence: CASSVAYEQYF.

The J gene is TRBJ1-1, the V gene TRBV30; 9 nucleotides match TRBD1. After removal of 3 bases from V and 3 bases from J, the junction contained 2 bases not matched to a gene. Germline V lookup: CDR1 GTSNPN, CDR2 SVGIG (reference sequence). The length of the CDR3 is 13 residues. In DNA form, the CDR3 reads TGTGCCTGGAGGGGACAGGGCGACACTGAAGCTTTCTTT. It yields the protein CAWRGQGDTEAFF.

This rearrangement joins TRBV7-3 to TRBJ2-2; D call uncertain. V was trimmed by 2 bases and J by 4 bases, leaving 5 bases between them. The CDR3 is 13 amino acids. CDR1 is SGHTA and CDR2 is FQGTGA in the germline V gene. As DNA, the CDR3 is TGTGCCAGCAGCTTATCGGTCACCGGGGAGCTGTTTTTT. Protein product: CASSLSVTGELFF. Full variable domain (rest looked up from reference TRBV7-3 and TRBJ2-2): GAGVSQTPSNKVTEKGKYVELRCDPISGHTALYWYRQSLGQGPEFLIYFQGTGAADDSGLPNDRFFAVRPEGSVSTLKIQRTERGDSAVYLCASSLSVTGELFFGEGSRLTVL.

This chain connects TRBV14 to TRBJ2-7; 11 positions agree with TRBD1. This CDR3 comprises 14 residues. CDR1 SGHDN and CDR2 FVKESK come from the germline V gene. V shed 5 bases and J 2 bases; nucleotides not matched to a gene: 2. Written as DNA, the CDR3 is TGTGCCAGCAGCTGGGGACAGGGGGCCTACGAGCAGTACTTC. Translating it yields CASSWGQGAYEQYF.

The chain combines TRBV30 with TRBJ2-6; a weak D match, TRBD2 (6 bases). Trimming stripped 2 bases from V and 2 bases from J, with 10 bases between. There are 15 residues in the CDR3. Germline V CDR1 and CDR2: GTSNPN, SVGIG (reference sequence). CDR3: CAWSTGGAGANVLTF. The CDR3 DNA follows: TGTGCCTGGAGTACCGGAGGGGCTGGGGCCAACGTCCTGACTTTC.

The V and J genes are TRBV30 and TRBJ1-2; TRBD1 matches 7 bases. The CDR3 runs 15 residues. From germline, CDR1 is GTSNPN and CDR2 SVGIG (reference sequence). With V trimmed by 3 bases and J by 5 bases, 12 bases remained unmatched. CDR3 protein: CAWRAGGPAGYGYTF. The CDR3 region has the DNA TGTGCCTGGAGGGCAGGGGGGCCCGCGGGGTATGGCTACACCTTC.

This chain uses TRBV7-2 with TRBJ2-7; D may be TRBD2 (6 bases). Germline values: CDR1 SGHTA, CDR2 FQGNSA. V lost 3 bases and J lost 4, with 19 bases in between. The CDR3 is made up of 16 amino acids. The CDR3 sequence: CASSFTPGLVDYEQYF. CDR3 bases: TGTGCCAGCAGCTTTACCCCGGGACTTGTAGATTACGAGCAGTACTTC.

The chain has TRBV9 and TRBJ2-6, with D unresolved. The ends were cut back, 1 base at V and 6 bases at J, with 8 bases in the middle. Germline V gene data show CDR1 as SGDLS and CDR2 as YYNGEE. CDR3 length: 14 amino acids. The CDR3 sequence is CASSVLESANVLTF. Written as DNA, the CDR3 is TGTGCCAGCAGCGTACTGGAGTCGGCCAACGTCCTGACTTTC.

This sequence joins TRBV18 and TRBJ1-2, with no clear D. Germline assignment: CDR1 KGHSH and CDR2 LQKENI. V was pared by 0 bases and J by 2 bases, with 16 bases between. There are 17 residues in the CDR3. The CDR3 DNA reads TGTGCCAGCTCACCACCCCGGGCCGCGGGGAGGAACTATGGCTACACCTTC. Its protein is CASSPPRAAGRNYGYTF.

The V gene is TRBV4-2, the J gene TRBJ2-2; TRBD2 agrees at 10 bases. This CDR3 region has 18 residues. Germline CDR1 reads LGHNA; CDR2 reads YNFKEQ. Trimming took 3 bases from V and 6 from J; bases not matched to a gene: 13. The CDR3 DNA is TGTGCCAGCAGCCACCTGGGGCTAGCGGGAGTAGGGTCCGGGGAGCTGTTTTTT. Translated: CASSHLGLAGVGSGELFF.

Here the CDR3 DNA reads TGCGCCAGCAGCGCGACTAGCGTACAAGAGACCCAGTACTTC. Its translation is CASSATSVQETQYF. The rearrangement uses TRBV5-1 and TRBJ2-5; 8 nucleotides line up with TRBD2. In germline, CDR1 is SGHRS, CDR2 YFSETQ. V lost 4 bases to trimming and J lost 2 bases; unmatched junction nucleotides: 4. This CDR3 contains 14 residues.

The chain uses TRBV12-2 and TRBJ2-1; TRBD2, the D gene given by the table, was not confirmed from the DNA. TRBV12-2 is a listed pseudogene. This CDR3 is 17 amino acids long. The CDR3: CASRLNQLAVNINEQFF. Here the CDR3 DNA reads TGTGCAAGTCGCCTGAATCAACTAGCAGTCAACATCAATGAGCAGTTCTTC.

The chain combines TRBV2 with TRBJ1-2; 11 nucleotides align to TRBD1. Germline trimming cut 4 bases from V and 5 bases from J; bases unmatched to any gene: 3. The CDR3 covers 14 residues. Germline V gene sequence: CDR1 SNHLY, CDR2 FYNNEI. CDR3 amino acids: CASSGGTGGYGYTF. Written as DNA, the CDR3 is TGTGCCAGCAGTGGCGGGACAGGGGGATATGGCTACACCTTC.

The genes are TRBV7-9 and TRBJ2-5; 7 positions match TRBD1. This CDR3 region has 14 residues. V was clipped by 5 bases and J by 3 bases; unmatched bases: 6. Germline V gene data show CDR1 as SEHNR and CDR2 as FQNEAQ (reference sequence). In nucleotides, the CDR3 is TGTGCCAGCAGCGAACGGGACAGAGAAGAGACCCAGTACTTC. Translation: CASSERDREETQYF. The full variable domain, rest sourced from reference TRBV7-9 and TRBJ2-5, is DTGVSQNPRHKITKRGQNVTFRCDPISEHNRLYWYRQTLGQGPEFLTYFQNEAQLEKSRLLSDRFSAERPKGSFSTLEIQRTEQGDSAMYLCASSERDREETQYFGPGTRLLVL.

The V call is TRBV18, the J call TRBJ2-2; the match to TRBD2 covers 16 bases. Germline CDR1 reads KGHSH; CDR2 reads LQKENI. This CDR3 is 18 amino acids long. V shed 2 bases and J 4 bases; nucleotides not matched to a gene: 4. The CDR3 loop is CASSPGTSGRAVTGELFF. The CDR3 DNA reads TGTGCCAGCTCACCAGGGACTAGCGGGAGGGCCGTCACCGGGGAGCTGTTTTTT.

The chain employs TRBV4-1 and TRBJ2-3, with 10 bases fitting TRBD2. CDR3 length: 16 residues. With 0 bases clipped from V and 4 bases from J, the junction kept 4 bases outside the gene matches. CDR1 and CDR2 from the germline V gene are MGHRA and YSYEKL. The CDR3 loop reads CASSQDPSGRPDTQYF. CDR3 coding DNA: TGCGCCAGCAGCCAAGATCCTAGCGGGAGACCAGATACGCAGTATTTT.

The chain's CDR3 is CASSRDSKETQYF. CDR3 in DNA: TGTGCCAGCAGCCGGGACAGTAAAGAGACCCAGTACTTC. The chain recombines TRBV9 with TRBJ2-5; 7 nucleotides line up with TRBD1. The CDR3 covers 13 residues. Germline CDR1 SGDLS, CDR2 YYNGEE. Trimming cost V 4 bases and J 3 bases; bases outside gene matches: 3.

V is TRBV7-2 and J is TRBJ1-3, with D possibly being TRBD1 (5 bases). Germline V gives CDR1 SGHTA, CDR2 FQGNSA. The V and J ends lost 2 bases and 3 bases respectively, with 8 bases between them. The CDR3 consists of 14 residues. The chain's CDR3 is CASSLTGGGNTIYF. The CDR3 bases are TGTGCCAGCAGCTTAACAGGTGGTGGAAACACCATATATTTT.

Note on this clone: The sample carries other DNA sequences with the same CDR3. The rearrangement links TRBV30 to TRBJ1-1; 9 nucleotides line up with TRBD1. The V gene's germline CDR1 is GTSNPN and CDR2 SVGIG (reference sequence). The CDR3 spans 14 residues. J gave up 2 bases and V 0 bases, and 1 base lay outside the gene matches. Here the CDR3 reads CAWSVGQGNTEAFF. CDR3 nucleotide sequence: TGTGCCTGGAGTGTGGGACAGGGCAACACTGAAGCTTTCTTT.

This chain uses TRBV11-2 with TRBJ2-2; D uncertain. The CDR3 contains 14 residues. Germline values: CDR1 SGHAT, CDR2 FQNNGV. V was clipped by 3 bases and J by 4 bases, with 9 bases between them. The CDR3 region is CASSFRAGTGELFF. CDR3 DNA sequence: TGTGCCAGCAGCTTTCGAGCTGGCACCGGGGAGCTGTTTTTT.

The J gene is TRBJ2-3, the V gene TRBV5-1, with 7 bases fitting TRBD2. J lost 2 bases, V lost 4 bases, and 7 bases had no gene match. The V gene's germline CDR1 is SGHRS and CDR2 YFSETQ. The CDR3 loop spans 15 amino acids. DNA for the CDR3: TGCGCCAGCAGCAAAGGACTAGTTGTCACAGATACGCAGTATTTT. Protein: CASSKGLVVTDTQYF.

As regards this clone: This specimen includes other DNA sequences encoding the same CDR3. CDR3 nucleotide sequence: TGTGCCAGCAGTTACTCGCTTCCTATGAACACTGAAGCTTTCTTT. It encodes CASSYSLPMNTEAFF. The chain recombines TRBV6-5 with TRBJ1-1; D is undetermined. This CDR3 has 15 residues. The germline gives CDR1 MNHEY, CDR2 SVGAGI. V lost 0 bases and J 0 bases, leaving 8 bases between the germline ends.

V gene TRBV7-2 combines with J gene TRBJ2-3, with 12 bases matching TRBD1. CDR3 length equals 18 residues. Germline CDR1 is SGHTA and CDR2 is FQGNSA. V lost 5 bases and J lost 10; bases outside the gene matches: 19. The CDR3, as DNA: TGTGCCAGCAGCCAAACCGGGACAGGGGGCTACCAAGGCAGGTCGCAGTATTTT. Amino acid sequence: CASSQTGTGGYQGRSQYF.

The chain employs TRBV4-2 and TRBJ1-1; possible D gene TRBD1, 5 bases. V lost 0 bases, J lost 3 bases, and 11 bases lay in between. This CDR3 spans 15 amino acids. Per germline, CDR1 LGHNA and CDR2 YNFKEQ. DNA of the CDR3: TGTGCCAGCAGCCAAGAGACAGAGTTCGACACTGAAGCTTTCTTT. This encodes CASSQETEFDTEAFF.

J is TRBJ2-4 and V is TRBV4-3, with 8 bases aligning to TRBD1. Germline lookup yields CDR1 LGHNA and CDR2 YSLEER. The CDR3 totals 17 residues. V lost 0 bases and J lost 1; bases outside the gene matches: 5. Here the CDR3 DNA reads TGCGCCAGCAGCCAAGATTCCAGGGGGCTTGCCAAAAACATTCAGTACTTC. It encodes CASSQDSRGLAKNIQYF.